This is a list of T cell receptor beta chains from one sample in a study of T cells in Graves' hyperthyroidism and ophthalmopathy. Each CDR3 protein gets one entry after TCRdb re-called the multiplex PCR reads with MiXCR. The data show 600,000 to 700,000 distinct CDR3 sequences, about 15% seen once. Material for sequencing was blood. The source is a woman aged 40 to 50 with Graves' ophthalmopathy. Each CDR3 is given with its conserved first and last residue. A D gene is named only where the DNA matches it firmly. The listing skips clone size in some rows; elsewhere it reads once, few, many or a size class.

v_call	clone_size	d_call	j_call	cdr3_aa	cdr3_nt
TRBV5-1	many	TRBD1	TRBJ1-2	CASSRDRGKAGYTF	TGCGCCAGCAGCCGAGACAGGGGGAAAGCTGGCTACACCTTC
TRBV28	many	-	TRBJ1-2	CASSLSQEGDYTF	TGTGCCAGCAGTTTAAGCCAGGAGGGGGACTACACCTTC
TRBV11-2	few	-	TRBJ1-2	CASSLGGDWYGYAF	TGTGCCAGCAGCCTGGGGGGGGATTGGTATGGCTACGCCTTC
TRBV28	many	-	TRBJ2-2	CASSDQVAGELFF	TGTGCCAGCAGTGATCAGGTTGCCGGGGAGCTGTTTTTT
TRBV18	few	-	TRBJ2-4	CASSNRTGVAKNIQYF	TGTGCCAGCTCAAACAGAACCGGGGTGGCCAAAAACATTCAGTACTTC
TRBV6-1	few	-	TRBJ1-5	CALFLFSNQPQHF	TGTGCCCTCTTCCTTTTTAGCAATCAGCCCCAGCATTTT
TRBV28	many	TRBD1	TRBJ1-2	CASSGTGTYGYTF	TGTGCCAGCAGTGGGACAGGGACGTATGGCTACACCTTC
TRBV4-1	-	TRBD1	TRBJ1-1	CASSQEETGLNTEAFF	TGCGCCAGCAGCCAAGAGGAGACAGGGTTGAACACTGAAGCTTTCTTT
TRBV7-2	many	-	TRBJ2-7	CASSLAPGPAYEQYF	TGTGCCAGCAGCTTAGCTCCGGGGCCAGCCTACGAGCAGTACTTC
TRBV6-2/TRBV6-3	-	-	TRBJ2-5	CASSYSTLLGTQYF	TGTGCCAGCAGTTACTCGACCCTACTGGGGACCCAGTACTTC
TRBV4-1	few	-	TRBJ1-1	CASSQSVRAEAFF	TGCGCCAGCAGCCAATCTGTGAGGGCTGAAGCTTTCTTT